This T cell receptor (beta chain) appears in the sequencing data of a study of long-term antiretroviral therapy in people with HIV. Sampling of each donor yielded at least one pre-ART PBMC sample and at least two post-ART PBMC samples. Treated in the United States were all of the participants with HIV. Survey-level resolution applied to immunoSEQ assay v3.0. The table came from immunoSEQ multiplex PCR; TCRdb's copy has only in-frame clones and leaves some out. The profile shows fewer than 35,000 clones, around 83% of them singletons. Unmatched junction bases numbered 21, after V lost 4 bases and J lost 7 bases. The CDR3 sequence is 20 residues long. Germline V gene lookup returns CDR1 MDHEN and CDR2 SYDVKM. Study-level findings and limits: Whereas controls had wider CDR3 length ranges, HIV repertoires had narrower ones. In samples taken after ART, diversity increased but remained below transplant donor control levels.

A remark on this clone: Its antigen is unidentified.

The clonotype originates from a man in his forties or fifties with HIV. This chain uses TRBV28 with TRBJ2-5; 13 bases fit TRBD2. The sample here was unsorted PBMCs, taken 2.9 years after starting antiretroviral therapy. For the CDR3, the DNA is TGTGCCAGCAGTTCACCCCAAACCCGACTAGCGGGGGGACCGACGTGGACCCAGTACTTC. Its protein is CASSSPQTRLAGGPTWTQYF.